This T cell receptor (beta chain) was observed in a study of blood T cell repertoires in COVID-19. Study-wide background: Some COVID-19 samples were acute and others convalescent; all came from the United States, Italy and Spain.

This CDR3 is built from 14 residues. V lost 8 bases, J lost 1 base, and 13 bases lay in between. Germline-derived CDR1 and CDR2 are MDHEN and SYDVKM. As originally analysed: Reference gene primer amplification yielded estimated nucleated cell counts. Libraries were prepared by immunoSEQ multiplex PCR; TCRdb keeps only in-frame clonotypes and omits some of them. Clonal size and the V and J genes are those of that table, whereas D and trimming came from the DNA. The table has approximately 110,000 clones, 85% to 90% seen once; the top ten hold about 3%. This clone has just one count. This clonotype was obtained from a woman aged 80 or over with COVID-19, enrolled during active disease. The sequenced sample consisted of peripheral blood. The chain uses TRBV28 and TRBJ2-3; D is perhaps TRBD2 (6 bases). The chain's CDR3 is CASGVSGGTDTQYF. CDR3 nucleotides: TGTGCCAGCGGCGTATCGGGGGGCACAGATACGCAGTATTTT.